This T cell receptor (beta chain) was sequenced in a study of Ad26.COV2.S vaccination and SARS-CoV-2 variants. This clone was counted once. The treatment: roughly 20 received Ad26.COV2.S at low or high dose, single or two shots; 5 received placebo; per-sample allocation not given. Specimen acquisition occurred on day 63 following the initial vaccine or placebo injection. Germline V lookup: CDR1 GTSNPN, CDR2 SVGIG (reference sequence). V lost 0 bases, J lost 8 bases, and 13 bases stayed unmatched. The length of the CDR3 is 16 residues. Profiling relied on immunoSEQ multiplex PCR, and the TCRdb table lists in-frame clones only, not all of them. Altogether about 410,000 clones are present, about 88% being singletons, with the ten largest covering around 1.9%.

This specimen was peripheral blood, taken in a trial of Ad26.COV2.S vaccine versus placebo. The rearrangement joins TRBV30 to TRBJ1-2; 9 bases agree with TRBD1. This TCR was sampled from a person aged 18-60 years who received the Ad26.COV2.S COVID-19 vaccine or a placebo. CDR3 protein: CAWSVPEWDRVFGYTF. The CDR3 region has the DNA TGTGCCTGGAGTGTACCGGAATGGGACAGGGTGTTCGGCTACACCTTC.